This paragraph reports one TCR beta chain. Sequencing used immunoSEQ multiplex PCR; TCRdb keeps in-frame clones, though not all of them. The table shows around 190,000 clones, with 90% occurring only once. The data derive from a study of control samples from healthy donors and cancer patients. Germline V CDR1 and CDR2: MDHEN, SYDVKM. This CDR3 spans 16 amino acids. Trimming cost V 1 base and J 4 bases, with 14 bases left between them. Sequencing used blood. The chain uses TRBV28 and TRBJ1-5, with D possibly being TRBD1 (5 bases). The clonotype comes from a woman between 50 and 59 years old in good health. CDR3 nucleotides: TGTGCCAGCAGTTTATTGAGTGGGGGTCGGAATCAGCCCCAGCATTTT. Amino acids: CASSLLSGGRNQPQHF.